This T cell receptor beta chain was obtained from a study of early T cells in non-severe SARS-CoV-2 infection. cDNA molecules, individually, were tagged with unique molecular identifiers. One entry per CDR3 protein, called by TCRdb with MiXCR from the 5' RACE reads. Among around 77,000 distinct CDR3 sequences listed, 5% were seen once. There are a few counts of this clonotype. The clonotype originates from an adult who was a healthcare worker with PCR-confirmed SARS-CoV-2 infection or an uninfected control (not recorded which). The sequencing here drew on whole blood, taken at baseline.

The CDR3 sequence: CASSSDHWAQYF. Here the CDR3 DNA reads TGTGCCAGCAGCTCGGATCACTGGGCCCAGTACTTC. The rearrangement links TRBV7-6 to TRBJ2-5; D ambiguous. V gave up 4 bases and J gave up 9 bases, with 12 bases separating them. The germline gives CDR1 SGHVS, CDR2 FNYEAQ. This CDR3 region has 12 residues.